This TCR beta chain stems from a study of shared clonotypes between healthy human individuals. Study as a whole: For every donor, three CD4 naive, three CD4 memory, two CD8 naive and one CD8 memory plates were used.

Study conclusions and caveats: For naive CD4 cells, approximately 4.7% of clonotypes were shared across a handful of donors.

As concerns this clone: Its antigen is as yet unknown.

The study ran the assay at deep level. Method: immunoSEQ multiplex PCR; TCRdb's copy keeps in-frame clones and lacks some. Of around 180,000 clones in the sample, 85% to 95% are singletons; the top ten hold 0.067%. The TCR originated in a woman aged 25 to 39 in good health. Sequences were obtained from naive CD4+ T cells sorted from blood. Subset here: CD45RA+ positively selected.

DNA of the CDR3: TGTGCCTGGGGCCCTATGGCCAAGAACACTGAAGCTTTCTTT. Residues: CAWGPMAKNTEAFF. The chain carries TRBV30 and TRBJ1-1; D is undetermined. V lost 5 bases and J lost 1, with 14 bases in between. The CDR3 contains 14 residues. Germline V lookup: CDR1 GTSNPN, CDR2 SVGIG (reference sequence).